Below are 15 T cell receptor beta chains sequenced from a single sample in a study of beta chain features in type 1 diabetes (dated by TCRdb to the late 2010s). Library prep was done by the immunoSEQ multiplex PCR assay. The High Capacity cDNA Reverse Transcription Kit was used to reverse transcribe all of the isolated RNA, meaning that expressed TCRB transcripts were what got sequenced. In TCRdb, the immuneACCESS table is reduced to in-frame sequences with V and J assigned. These tables do not hold every clone; where another copy was compared, an unresolved V gene accounts for under half, and the others remain unexplained. This sample gives under 150,000 clones in total; 6.9% of them show up just once. The ten largest account for 1.4% of the sample. Sequenced: central memory CD4+ T cells from blood. The receptors originated from a woman aged 25 to 45 in good health.

The rearrangement joins TRBV4-3 to TRBJ2-3, with TRBD2 as a possible D gene (6 bases). V lost 3 bases and J lost 2, with 18 bases in between. CDR1 LGHNA and CDR2 YSLEER come from the germline V gene. The CDR3 runs to 17 residues. The chain's CDR3 is CASSQVKTGAITDTQYF. The CDR3 DNA reads TGCGCCAGCAGCCAGGTGAAAACGGGAGCGATCACAGATACGCAGTATTTT.

This clone has more than one count but fewer than ten. V gene TRBV19 combines with J gene TRBJ2-3; 15 bases map to TRBD2. V shed 6 bases, J shed 3 bases, and the junction held 4 bases outside the gene matches. CDR1 and CDR2 (germline): LNHDA, SQIVND (reference sequence). The CDR3 has 16 amino acids. CDR3 sequence reads: CASSRTSGRGTDTQYF. The CDR3 nucleotides are TGTGCCAGTAGCCGGACTAGCGGGAGGGGGACAGATACGCAGTATTTT.

This clone was detected a few times. This chain connects TRBV6-1 to TRBJ2-1; 11 bases map to TRBD2. The CDR3 runs 15 residues. Germline assignment: CDR1 MNHNS and CDR2 SASEGT. With 5 bases clipped from V and 3 bases from J, the junction kept 3 bases outside the gene matches. The CDR3 nucleotides are TGTGCCAGCAGTACTAGCGGGAGCGGCTACAATGAGCAGTTCTTC. This translates into CASSTSGSGYNEQFF.

As regards this clone: Compared with germline, one end of the junction differs, possibly owing to a read error. This chain connects TRBV7-7 to TRBJ2-1; 11 bases agree with TRBD2. Per the germline V gene, CDR1 is SSHAT and CDR2 is FNYEAQ (reference sequence). This CDR3 is 15 amino acids long. The CDR3 nucleotides read TGTGCTAGCAGCTTAGGGACTAGCGGTTACAATGAGCAGTTCTTC. Amino acid sequence: CASSLGTSGYNEQFF.

This clone was observed many times. The V call is TRBV27, the J call TRBJ2-3, with TRBD2 matching over 8 bases. J was trimmed by 6 bases and V by 4 bases; bases with no gene match: 6. The CDR3 extends over 14 amino acids. The germline V gene encodes CDR1 MNHEY and CDR2 SMNVEV (reference sequence). For the CDR3, the DNA is TGTGCCAGCAGTTCTCCGGGACTAGGGGATACGCAGTATTTT. Its translation is CASSSPGLGDTQYF.

This clone was seen many times. The gene calls are TRBV7-2 and TRBJ2-2; TRBD2 agrees at 8 bases. With V trimmed by 1 base and J by 6 bases, 4 bases remained unmatched. Germline-derived CDR1 and CDR2 are SGHTA and FQGNSA. The CDR3 length is 15 residues. The CDR3 nucleotides are TGTGCCAGCAGCTTAGGCAGCGGGAGTGCCGGGGAGCTGTTTTTT. It yields the protein CASSLGSGSAGELFF.

In the case of this clone: Other DNA sequences in the sample encode the same CDR3. This chain connects TRBV18 to TRBJ2-1; the D gene is possibly TRBD1 (6 bases). Trimming stripped 3 bases from V and 4 bases from J, with 10 bases between. CDR3 length: 14 amino acids. Germline CDR1 and CDR2: KGHSH and LQKENI. CDR3 protein: CASSPGQGYNEQFF. For the CDR3, the DNA is TGTGCCAGCTCACCGGGGCAGGGGTACAATGAGCAGTTCTTC.

The chain joins TRBV27 to TRBJ2-1, with D hard to call. V was clipped by 6 bases and J by 8 bases, with 8 bases between them. The germline V gene has CDR1 MNHEY and CDR2 SMNVEV (reference sequence). The CDR3 covers 11 residues. The CDR3 DNA follows: TGTGCCAGCAGATTAAGCTATGAGCAGTTCTTC. As protein: CASRLSYEQFF.

The chain links TRBV18 to TRBJ2-7; 7 nucleotides agree with TRBD2. This CDR3 contains 14 residues. V shed 1 base and J 3 bases; nucleotides not matched to a gene: 3. Germline-derived CDR1 and CDR2 are KGHSH and LQKENI. The CDR3 DNA follows: TGTGCCAGCTCACCACGGGGGGGTAGCTACGAGCAGTACTTC. This codes for CASSPRGGSYEQYF.

The chain links TRBV28 to TRBJ2-4, with TRBD1 identical over 9 bases. Germline V gene lookup returns CDR1 MDHEN and CDR2 SYDVKM. The J segment lost 7 bases and the V segment lost 4 bases, leaving 5 bases of the junction unmatched. The CDR3 totals 14 residues. The DNA of the CDR3 is TGTGCCAGCAGTTACTCGGGACAGGGCAACATTCAGTACTTC. Amino acid sequence: CASSYSGQGNIQYF.

This chain uses TRBV7-3 with TRBJ2-7; the D gene is possibly TRBD2 (5 bases). This CDR3 region has 13 residues. V shed 3 bases and J shed 6 bases, with 12 bases lying between them. Germline assignment: CDR1 SGHTA and CDR2 FQGTGA. CDR3 nucleotide sequence: TGTGCCAGCAGCTTCGGGGATCTTGGCGAGCAGTACTTC. Its translation is CASSFGDLGEQYF.

Concerning this clone itself: The sample carries other DNA sequences with the same CDR3. This chain joins TRBV27 and TRBJ2-2; 8 bases fit TRBD2. This CDR3 has 18 residues. V lost 6 bases to trimming and J lost 6 bases; unmatched junction nucleotides: 18. Germline CDR1 and CDR2: MNHEY and SMNVEV (reference sequence). The CDR3 region is CASSFLSSGLGRAGELFF. CDR3 DNA sequence: TGTGCCAGCAGCTTCCTTTCTTCGGGACTAGGAAGGGCCGGGGAGCTGTTTTTT.

The J gene is TRBJ1-1, the V gene TRBV5-4, with D possibly TRBD1 on 6 matching bases. CDR1 is SGHNT, CDR2 YYREEE, per germline (reference sequence). The CDR3 sequence is 13 residues long. V lost 2 bases and J 8 bases, leaving 13 bases between the germline ends. The CDR3 here is CASSLLRTAEAFF. CDR3 DNA sequence: TGTGCCAGCAGCTTACTGAGGACAGCCGAAGCTTTCTTT.

This sequence joins TRBV5-6 and TRBJ2-5; D gene ambiguous. The CDR3 totals 13 residues. V lost 0 bases to trimming and J lost 2 bases, with 5 bases between them. Germline assignment: CDR1 SGHDT and CDR2 YYEEEE. As DNA, the CDR3 is TGTGCCAGCAGCTTGGCTCTGCAAGAGACCCAGTACTTC. Its protein product is CASSLALQETQYF.

This clone has only a few counts. This specimen includes other DNA sequences encoding the same CDR3. The genes are TRBV11-2 and TRBJ2-7; a weak D match, TRBD2 (5 bases). The CDR3 extends over 15 amino acids. Germline-derived CDR1 and CDR2 are SGHAT and FQNNGV. V was trimmed by 3 bases and J by 0 bases, leaving 12 bases between them. CDR3 amino acids: CASSLGSGSSYEQYF. The CDR3 nucleotides are TGTGCCAGCAGCTTGGGCTCGGGAAGCTCCTACGAGCAGTACTTC. Together with reference TRBV11-2 and TRBJ2-7, the CDR3 gives the full variable domain: EAGVAQSPRYKIIEKRQSVAFWCNPISGHATLYWYQQILGQGPKLLIQFQNNGVVDDSQLPKDRFSAERLKGVDSTLKIQPAKLEDSAVYLCASSLGSGSSYEQYFGPGTRLTVT.